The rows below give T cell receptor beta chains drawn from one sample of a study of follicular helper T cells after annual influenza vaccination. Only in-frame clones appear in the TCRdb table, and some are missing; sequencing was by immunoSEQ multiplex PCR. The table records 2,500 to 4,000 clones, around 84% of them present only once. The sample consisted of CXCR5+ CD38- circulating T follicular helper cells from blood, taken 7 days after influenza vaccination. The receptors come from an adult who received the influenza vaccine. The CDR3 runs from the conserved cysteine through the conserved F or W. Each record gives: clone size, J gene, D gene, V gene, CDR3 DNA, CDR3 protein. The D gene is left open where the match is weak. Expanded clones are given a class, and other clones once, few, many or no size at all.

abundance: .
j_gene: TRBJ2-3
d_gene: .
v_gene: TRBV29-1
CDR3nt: TGCAGCGGCGGTTCACAATCGGGCCTTACGCAGTATTTT
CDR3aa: CSGGSQSGLTQYF

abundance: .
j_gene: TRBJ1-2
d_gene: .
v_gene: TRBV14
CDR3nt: TGTGCCAGCAGTCATGCAGGTGGGGCCTATGGCTACACCTTC
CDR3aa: CASSHAGGAYGYTF

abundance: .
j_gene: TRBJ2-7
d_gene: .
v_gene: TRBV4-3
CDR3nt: TGCGCCAGCAGCCAAGATACGCCAGGGGGACTTAGCGAGCAGTACTTC
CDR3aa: CASSQDTPGGLSEQYF

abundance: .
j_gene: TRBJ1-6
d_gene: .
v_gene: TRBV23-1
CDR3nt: TGCGCCAGCAGTTTTAATTCACCCCTCCACTTT
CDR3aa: CASSFNSPLHF

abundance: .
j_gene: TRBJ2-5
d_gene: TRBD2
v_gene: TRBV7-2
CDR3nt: TGTGCCAGCAGCACCAGACTAGCGGGGGGCACGGAGACCCAGTACTTC
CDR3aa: CASSTRLAGGTETQYF

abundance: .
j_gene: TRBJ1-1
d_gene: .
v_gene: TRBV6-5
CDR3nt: TGTGCCAGCAGAGTTCACGGGACTGACACTGAAGCTTTCTTT
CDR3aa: CASRVHGTDTEAFF

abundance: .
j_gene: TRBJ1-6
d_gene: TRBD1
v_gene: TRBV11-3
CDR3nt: TGTGCCAGCAGCTTTGGGACAGGGCTTAATAGGTCACCCCTCCACTTT
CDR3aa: CASSFGTGLNRSPLHF

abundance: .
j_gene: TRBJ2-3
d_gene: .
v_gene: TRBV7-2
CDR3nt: TGTGCCAGCGGGGCAGCAGATACGCAGTATTTT
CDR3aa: CASGAADTQYF

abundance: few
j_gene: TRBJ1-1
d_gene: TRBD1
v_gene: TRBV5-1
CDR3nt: TGCGCCAGCAGCTTGGACAGGGGACCTGAAGCTTTCTTT
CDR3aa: CASSLDRGPEAFF

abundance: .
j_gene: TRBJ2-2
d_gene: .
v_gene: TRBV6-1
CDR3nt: TGTGCCAGCAGTGCCACCGGGACAAGGAACACCGGGGAGCTGTTTTTT
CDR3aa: CASSATGTRNTGELFF

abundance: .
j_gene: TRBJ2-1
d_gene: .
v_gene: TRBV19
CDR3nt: TGTGCCAGTAGTATTAGGGGCTGGAGCTCCTACAATGAGCAGTTCTTC
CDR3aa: CASSIRGWSSYNEQFF

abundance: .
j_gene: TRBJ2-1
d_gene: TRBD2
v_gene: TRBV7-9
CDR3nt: TGTGCCAGCAGCTTAGTTGGCGGGGGGATTGCAGACAATGAGCAGTTCTTC
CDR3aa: CASSLVGGGIADNEQFF

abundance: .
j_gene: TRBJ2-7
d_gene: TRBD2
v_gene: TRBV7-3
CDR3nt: TGTCCCCCCTGGGCGGGGGGTTCCGACGAGCAGTACTTC
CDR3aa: CPPWAGGSDEQYF

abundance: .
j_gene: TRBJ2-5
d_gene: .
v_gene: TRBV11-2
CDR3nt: TGTGCCAGCAGCTCCCGGACATCGGAGACCCAGTACTTC
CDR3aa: CASSSRTSETQYF

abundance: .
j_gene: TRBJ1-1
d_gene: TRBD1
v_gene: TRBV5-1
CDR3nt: TGCGCCAGCAGCTTGGCCACAGGGGCGATGAACACTGAAGCTTTCTTT
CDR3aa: CASSLATGAMNTEAFF

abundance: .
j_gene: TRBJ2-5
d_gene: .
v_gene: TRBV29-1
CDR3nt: TGCAGCGTTCGGGTAGGGGGGGCCCAGTACTTC
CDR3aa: CSVRVGGAQYF

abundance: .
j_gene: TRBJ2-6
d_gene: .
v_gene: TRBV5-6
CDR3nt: TGTGCCAGCAGCTTGGGGCTCTCTGGGGCCAACGTCCTGACTTTC
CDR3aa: CASSLGLSGANVLTF

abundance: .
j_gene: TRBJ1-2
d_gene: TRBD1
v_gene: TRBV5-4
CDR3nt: TGTGCCAGCAGCTTGGGGGGTGACAGGGGCTATGGCTACACCTTC
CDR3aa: CASSLGGDRGYGYTF

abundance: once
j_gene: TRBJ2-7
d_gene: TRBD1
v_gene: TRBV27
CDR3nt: TGTGCCAGCAGTTTACTCGGGACAGGGGGGTACGAGCAGTACTTC
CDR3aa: CASSLLGTGGYEQYF

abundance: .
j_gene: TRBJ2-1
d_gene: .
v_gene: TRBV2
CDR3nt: TGTGCCAGCAGTGTCGGTAGCCGGGATGAGCAGTTCTTC
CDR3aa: CASSVGSRDEQFF

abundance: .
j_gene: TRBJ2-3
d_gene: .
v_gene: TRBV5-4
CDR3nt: TGTGCCAGCAGCTTGGAGTTAACAGGGACAGATACGCAGTATTTT
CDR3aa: CASSLELTGTDTQYF

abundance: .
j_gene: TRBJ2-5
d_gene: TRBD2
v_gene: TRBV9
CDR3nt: TGTGCCAGCAGCGTCTCCTCGACTAGCGGAAAAGAGACCCAGTACTTC
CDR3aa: CASSVSSTSGKETQYF

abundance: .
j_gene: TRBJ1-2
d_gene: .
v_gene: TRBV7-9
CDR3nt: TGTGCCAGCAGCCCCCTACGTAGGGCGGGGAATTATGGCTACACCTTC
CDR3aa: CASSPLRRAGNYGYTF

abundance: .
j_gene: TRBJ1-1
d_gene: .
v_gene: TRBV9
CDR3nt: TGTGCCAGCAGCGTAGTTGAGGCTGGAGAAGCTTTCTTT
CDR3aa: CASSVVEAGEAFF

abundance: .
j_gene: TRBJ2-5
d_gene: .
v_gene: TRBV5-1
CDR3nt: TGCGCCAGCAGCCGCGGACTAGGGGGAGAGACCCAGTACTTC
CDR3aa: CASSRGLGGETQYF

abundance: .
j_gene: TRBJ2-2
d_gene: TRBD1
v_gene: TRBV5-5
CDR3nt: TGTGCCAGCAGCTGGAGACAGGGTTCCTACACCGGGGAGCTGTTTTTT
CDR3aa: CASSWRQGSYTGELFF

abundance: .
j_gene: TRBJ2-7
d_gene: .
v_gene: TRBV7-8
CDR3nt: TGTGCCAGCAGCTTAGGGGGGCGAGAGCAGTACTTC
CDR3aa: CASSLGGREQYF

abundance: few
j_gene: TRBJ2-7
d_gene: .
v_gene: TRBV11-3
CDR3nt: TGTGCCAGCAGCACCCCCGGTGGGGCCAGCTCCTACGAGCAGTACTTC
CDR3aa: CASSTPGGASSYEQYF

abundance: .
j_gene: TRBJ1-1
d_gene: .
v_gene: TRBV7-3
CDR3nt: TGTGCCAGCAGCTTATTCCGGGATATGAACACTGAAGCTTTCTTT
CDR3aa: CASSLFRDMNTEAFF

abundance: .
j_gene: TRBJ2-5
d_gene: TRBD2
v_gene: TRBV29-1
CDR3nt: TGCAGCGTCCGGGGGGGCCGGAAGACCCAGTACTTC
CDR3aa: CSVRGGRKTQYF

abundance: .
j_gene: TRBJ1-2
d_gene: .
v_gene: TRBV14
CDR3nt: TGTGCCAGCAGCCAGGCCCCCTCAGGGAGGGGTGGCTACACCTTC
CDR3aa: CASSQAPSGRGGYTF

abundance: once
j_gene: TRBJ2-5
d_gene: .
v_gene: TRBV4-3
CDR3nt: TGCGCCAGCAGCCAAGATAGGGGGGTTGGGGAGACCCAGTACTTC
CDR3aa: CASSQDRGVGETQYF

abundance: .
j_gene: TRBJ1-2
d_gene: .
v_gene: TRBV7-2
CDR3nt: TGTGCCAGCAGCTTAGTAAAGGGAAACTATGGCTACACCTTC
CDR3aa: CASSLVKGNYGYTF

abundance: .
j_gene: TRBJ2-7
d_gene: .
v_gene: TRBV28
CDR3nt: TGTGCCAGCAGTTTAAGGATCTCCTACGAGCAGTACTTC
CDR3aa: CASSLRISYEQYF

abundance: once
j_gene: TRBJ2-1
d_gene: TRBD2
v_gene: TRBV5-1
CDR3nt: TGCGCCAGCAGCTTGTCAGGGACTAGCGGCACTAATGAGCAGTTCTTC
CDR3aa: CASSLSGTSGTNEQFF

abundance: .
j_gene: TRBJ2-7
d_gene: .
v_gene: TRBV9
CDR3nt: TGTGCCAGCAGCGTAGACCAGGGACTGGCTTACGAGCAGTACTTC
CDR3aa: CASSVDQGLAYEQYF

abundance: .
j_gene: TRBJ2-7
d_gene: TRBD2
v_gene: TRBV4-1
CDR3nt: TGCGCCAGCTCGGCTAGCGGGGGGACGAACTACGAGCAGTACTTC
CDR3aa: CASSASGGTNYEQYF

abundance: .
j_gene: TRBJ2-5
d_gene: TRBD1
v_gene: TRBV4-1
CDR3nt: TGCGCCAGCAGCCAAGAACCGGGACAGGGGCGGGGGGAGACCCAGTACTTC
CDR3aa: CASSQEPGQGRGETQYF

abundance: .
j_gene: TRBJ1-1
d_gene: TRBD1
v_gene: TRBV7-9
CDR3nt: TGTGCCAGCAGCCCGGGGACAGGCAATATGAACACTGAAGCTTTCTTT
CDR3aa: CASSPGTGNMNTEAFF

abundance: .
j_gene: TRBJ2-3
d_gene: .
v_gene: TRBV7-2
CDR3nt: TGTGCCAGCAGCTTAACGCCAGGGCAGGGGGATACGCAGTATTTT
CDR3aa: CASSLTPGQGDTQYF

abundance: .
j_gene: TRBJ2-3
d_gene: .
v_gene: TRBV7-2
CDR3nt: TGTGCCAGCAGCCGCACAGATACGCAGTATTTT
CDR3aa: CASSRTDTQYF

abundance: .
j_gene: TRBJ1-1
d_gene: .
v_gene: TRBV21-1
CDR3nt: TGTGCCAGCAGCAGAAACAGGGTTGTCACTGAAGCTTTCTTT
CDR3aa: CASSRNRVVTEAFF

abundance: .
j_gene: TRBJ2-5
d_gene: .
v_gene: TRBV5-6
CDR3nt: TGTGCCAGCCTCCTACGGGGGTGGGAAGAGACCCAGTACTTC
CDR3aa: CASLLRGWEETQYF

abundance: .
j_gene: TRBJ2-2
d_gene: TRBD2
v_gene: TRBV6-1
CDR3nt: TGTGCCAGCAGGGCGCGTAGCGGGGGGGCCGGGGAGCTGTTTTTT
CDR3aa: CASRARSGGAGELFF

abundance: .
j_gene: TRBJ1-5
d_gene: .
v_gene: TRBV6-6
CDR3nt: TGTGCCAGCAGTTACTCGGGGGAGCAGAATCAGCCCCAGCATTTT
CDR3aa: CASSYSGEQNQPQHF